Listed below are T cell receptor beta chains from one sample, sequenced in a study of cytomegalovirus exposure and HLA in healthy donors. The method was immunoSEQ multiplex PCR; TCRdb's version includes in-frame clones alone and lacks a portion of them. Its table lists about 200,000 clones. The sequenced sample consisted of PBMCs. These receptors came from a boy aged 5 to 17 in good health and CMV-seronegative. Both conserved end residues are trimmed from each CDR3.

ASSVRDSIYGYT	TRBV19	TRBJ1-2
ASSHFFPGPGGPETQY	TRBV4-1	TRBJ2-5
ASLGGSDTQY	TRBV18	TRBJ2-3
ASSPYSAGDRGKYEQY	TRBV28	TRBJ2-7
ASSQEYPLPTDNNSPLH	TRBV4-3	TRBJ1-6
ASSYSPWERANVLT	TRBV6-5	TRBJ2-6
ASSLIPPTGNTIY	TRBV5-4	TRBJ1-3
ASNKGHLYNEQF	TRBV6-5	TRBJ2-1
ASSPISGGVVDTQY	TRBV10-1	TRBJ2-3
ASSQERSGETQY	TRBV4-1	TRBJ2-5
ASSYGGAPGELF	TRBV6-5	TRBJ2-2
ASSPRISGTGGTETQY	TRBV9	TRBJ2-5
AWSAGSGGTETQY	TRBV30	TRBJ2-5
ASSPLFGPRGGDEQF	TRBV14	TRBJ2-1
ASSDRQGMSQPQH	TRBV6-6	TRBJ1-5
ASSQERLRDTQY	TRBV4-2	TRBJ2-3
ASKGTAPMNTEAF	TRBV28	TRBJ1-1
ASSHRHPQAYEQY	TRBV28	TRBJ2-7
ASSLNGRGSNTEAF	TRBV5-1	TRBJ1-1
ASFQAGGVNTEAF	TRBV5-6	TRBJ1-1
AWRASGGTYEQY	TRBV30	TRBJ2-7
AWSSGEQF	TRBV30	TRBJ2-1
ASSPELLAGGVRDTQY	TRBV5-4	TRBJ2-3
ASSPRQGRYGYT	TRBV2	TRBJ1-2
ASSLRQRGAQETQY	TRBV11-2	TRBJ2-5
ASSQGFGRNDEQY	TRBV4-1	TRBJ2-7
AWARDRESPLH	TRBV30	TRBJ1-6
ASSSLDKTYEQY	TRBV5-4	TRBJ2-7
ASRRTGDVEKLF	TRBV27	TRBJ1-4
ASSSLADSLNYGYT	TRBV19	TRBJ1-2
ASSLRLAETQY	TRBV7-6	TRBJ2-5
ASSLLGGHEQY	TRBV7-9	TRBJ2-7
ASSFSGQGGYQETQY	TRBV7-8	TRBJ2-5
AWSVGQGAYEQY	TRBV30	TRBJ2-7
ASRGLASYEQY	TRBV11-2	TRBJ2-7
ASSLRTLRGQTTEAF	TRBV7-9	TRBJ1-1
ASSLLYERTTYGYT	TRBV5-4	TRBJ1-2
ASSLEGAGGQNIQY	TRBV7-9	TRBJ2-4
ASSVAFQGRGNTIY	TRBV9	TRBJ1-3
ASSLVRVNYGYT	TRBV5-6	TRBJ1-2
ASSSGQPTDTQY	TRBV6-4	TRBJ2-3
ASSVVWGSGGADTQY	TRBV9	TRBJ2-3
ASSTGGFSYEQY	TRBV7-9	.
ASSKDLGRDQPQH	TRBV21-1	TRBJ1-5
ASGGTSGPTDTQY	TRBV9	TRBJ2-3
ASSLARDYEQY	TRBV5-1	TRBJ2-7
ASSYDRGYGYT	TRBV5-5	TRBJ1-2
ASSLGQGLNTEAF	TRBV7-6	TRBJ1-1
ASSEAETTSDTQY	TRBV2	TRBJ2-3
ASSLRTGVSNQPQH	TRBV13	TRBJ1-5
ASKLPHQLAF	TRBV28	TRBJ1-1